This TCR beta chain was found in a study of CD8 T cells in ankylosing spondylitis. General observations from the study: A number of the motif variants had already been described in reactive arthritis synovial fluid and blood. Disease-linked clones proved CD8+ and comparatively uncommon in peripheral blood. It appeared that ankylosing spondylitis blood was characterized by a TCR beta motif of several highly homologous variants. Significant enrichment of disease-linked clones was reportedly seen in matched ankylosing spondylitis synovial fluid.

The germline CDR1 and CDR2 sequences are SGHRS and YFSETQ. The V end was cut by 5 bases, the J end by 10 bases, with 22 bases between. The CDR3 is made up of 15 amino acids. By quantitative 5'-RACE with molecular barcodes, the TCR beta libraries were made. TCRdb analysed the 5' RACE reads with MiXCR anew, one entry per CDR3 protein. Altogether around 490,000 distinct CDR3 sequences are present, approximately 5.3% being singletons, with the ten largest covering under 4.5%. This clonotype was observed a single time. No antigen is known for it. The chain is built from TRBV5-1 and TRBJ2-1; D possibly corresponds to TRBD2 (6 bases). This receptor was obtained from a male donor with ankylosing spondylitis. The sequenced material came from blood, either unsorted or a sorted T cell fraction (not recorded which). The CDR3 protein is CASSRDLSTTWEQFF. CDR3 DNA sequence: TGCGCCAGCAGTCGGGACTTGTCTACGACTTGGGAGCAGTTCTTC. Supplemented by reference TRBV5-1 and TRBJ2-1, the full variable domain reads KAGVTQTPRYLIKTRGQQVTLSCSPISGHRSVSWYQQTPGQGLQFLFEYFSETQRNKGNFPGRFSGRQFSNSRSEMNVSTLELGDSALYLCASSRDLSTTWEQFFGPGTRLTVL.